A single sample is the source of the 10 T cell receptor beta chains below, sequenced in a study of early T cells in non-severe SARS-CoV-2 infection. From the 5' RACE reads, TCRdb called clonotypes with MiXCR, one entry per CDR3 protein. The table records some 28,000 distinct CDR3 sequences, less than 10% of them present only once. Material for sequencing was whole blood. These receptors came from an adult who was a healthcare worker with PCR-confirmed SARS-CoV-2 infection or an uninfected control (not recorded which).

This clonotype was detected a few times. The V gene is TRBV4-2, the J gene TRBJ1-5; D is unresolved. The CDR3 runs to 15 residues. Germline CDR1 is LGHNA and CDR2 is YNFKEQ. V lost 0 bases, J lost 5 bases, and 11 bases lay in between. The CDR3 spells CASSQDGRTDQPQHF. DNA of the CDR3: TGTGCCAGCAGCCAAGACGGTAGGACGGATCAGCCCCAGCATTTT.

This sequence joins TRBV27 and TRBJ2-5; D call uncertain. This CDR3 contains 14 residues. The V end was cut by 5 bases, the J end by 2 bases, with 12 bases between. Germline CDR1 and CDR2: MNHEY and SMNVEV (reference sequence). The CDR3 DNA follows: TGTGCCAGCAGTCATCAGGTCCAGCAAGAGACCCAGTACTTC. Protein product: CASSHQVQQETQYF.

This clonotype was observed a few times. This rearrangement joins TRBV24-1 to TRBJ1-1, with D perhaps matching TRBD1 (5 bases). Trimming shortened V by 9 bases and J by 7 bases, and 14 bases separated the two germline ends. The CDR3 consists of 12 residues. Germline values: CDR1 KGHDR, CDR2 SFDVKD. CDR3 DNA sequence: TGTGCCACCGGGCAGGGCCTCAGTGAAGCTTTCTTT. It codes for CATGQGLSEAFF.

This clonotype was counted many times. The CDR3: CASGGQGYGYTF. DNA of the CDR3: TGTGCCAGCGGAGGACAGGGCTATGGCTACACCTTC. The chain is built from TRBV7-2 and TRBJ1-2; 8 bases are a match to TRBD1. The V and J ends lost 8 bases and 4 bases, in that order; junction bases with no gene match: 3. The CDR3 loop spans 12 amino acids. CDR1 SGHTA and CDR2 FQGNSA come from the germline V gene.

CDR3 DNA sequence: TGTGCCATCGCCGACAGGGGAAACACCGGGGAGCTGTTTTTT. Amino acids: CAIADRGNTGELFF. This chain joins TRBV10-3 and TRBJ2-2; TRBD1 aligns across 8 bases. The length of the CDR3 is 14 residues. Per germline, CDR1 ENHRY and CDR2 SYGVKD. Trimming at V came to 8 bases and at J to 2 bases, leaving 4 bases not matched to a gene.

CDR3: CASSGTESNEQFF. The DNA for the CDR3 is TGTGCCAGCAGCGGGACCGAGTCCAATGAGCAGTTCTTC. This chain uses TRBV6-2 or TRBV6-3 with TRBJ2-1; D is perhaps TRBD1 or TRBD2 (5 bases each). Trimming took off 6 bases at V and 6 bases at J, with 12 bases between the two ends. Germline CDR1 is MNHEY and CDR2 is SVGEGT. This CDR3 region has 13 residues.

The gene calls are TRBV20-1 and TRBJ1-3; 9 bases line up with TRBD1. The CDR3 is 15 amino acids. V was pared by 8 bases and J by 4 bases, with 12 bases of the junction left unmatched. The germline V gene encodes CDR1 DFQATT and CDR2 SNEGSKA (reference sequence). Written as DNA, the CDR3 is TGCAGTATCCCGAAGAACAGGGGGCAAGGAAACACCATATATTTT. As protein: CSIPKNRGQGNTIYF.

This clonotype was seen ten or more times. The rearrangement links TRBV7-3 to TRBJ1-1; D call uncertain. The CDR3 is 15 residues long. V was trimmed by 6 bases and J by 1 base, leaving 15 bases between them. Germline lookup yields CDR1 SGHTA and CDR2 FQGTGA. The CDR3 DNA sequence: TGTGCCAGCAGGCTATCGCCGACCGCGAACACTGAAGCTTTCTTT. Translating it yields CASRLSPTANTEAFF. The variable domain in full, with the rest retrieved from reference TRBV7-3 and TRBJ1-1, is GAGVSQTPSNKVTEKGKYVELRCDPISGHTALYWYRQSLGQGPEFLIYFQGTGAADDSGLPNDRFFAVRPEGSVSTLKIQRTERGDSAVYLCASRLSPTANTEAFFGQGTRLTVV.

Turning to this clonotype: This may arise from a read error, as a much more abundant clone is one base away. This chain's CDR3 is CVSSPGNSYNEQFF. In nucleotides, the CDR3 is TGCGTCAGCAGCCCGGGAAACTCCTACAATGAGCAGTTCTTC. V usage is TRBV5-1 and J usage is TRBJ2-1; D is possibly TRBD2 (5 bases). Germline loops: CDR1 SGHRS, CDR2 YFSETQ. This CDR3 is built from 14 residues.

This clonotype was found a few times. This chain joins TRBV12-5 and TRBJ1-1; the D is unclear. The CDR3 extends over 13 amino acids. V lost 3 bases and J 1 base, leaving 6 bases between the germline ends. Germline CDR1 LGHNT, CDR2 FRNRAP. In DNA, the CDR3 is TGTGCTAGTGGTTTAGAACAGAACACTGAAGCTTTCTTT. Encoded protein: CASGLEQNTEAFF.